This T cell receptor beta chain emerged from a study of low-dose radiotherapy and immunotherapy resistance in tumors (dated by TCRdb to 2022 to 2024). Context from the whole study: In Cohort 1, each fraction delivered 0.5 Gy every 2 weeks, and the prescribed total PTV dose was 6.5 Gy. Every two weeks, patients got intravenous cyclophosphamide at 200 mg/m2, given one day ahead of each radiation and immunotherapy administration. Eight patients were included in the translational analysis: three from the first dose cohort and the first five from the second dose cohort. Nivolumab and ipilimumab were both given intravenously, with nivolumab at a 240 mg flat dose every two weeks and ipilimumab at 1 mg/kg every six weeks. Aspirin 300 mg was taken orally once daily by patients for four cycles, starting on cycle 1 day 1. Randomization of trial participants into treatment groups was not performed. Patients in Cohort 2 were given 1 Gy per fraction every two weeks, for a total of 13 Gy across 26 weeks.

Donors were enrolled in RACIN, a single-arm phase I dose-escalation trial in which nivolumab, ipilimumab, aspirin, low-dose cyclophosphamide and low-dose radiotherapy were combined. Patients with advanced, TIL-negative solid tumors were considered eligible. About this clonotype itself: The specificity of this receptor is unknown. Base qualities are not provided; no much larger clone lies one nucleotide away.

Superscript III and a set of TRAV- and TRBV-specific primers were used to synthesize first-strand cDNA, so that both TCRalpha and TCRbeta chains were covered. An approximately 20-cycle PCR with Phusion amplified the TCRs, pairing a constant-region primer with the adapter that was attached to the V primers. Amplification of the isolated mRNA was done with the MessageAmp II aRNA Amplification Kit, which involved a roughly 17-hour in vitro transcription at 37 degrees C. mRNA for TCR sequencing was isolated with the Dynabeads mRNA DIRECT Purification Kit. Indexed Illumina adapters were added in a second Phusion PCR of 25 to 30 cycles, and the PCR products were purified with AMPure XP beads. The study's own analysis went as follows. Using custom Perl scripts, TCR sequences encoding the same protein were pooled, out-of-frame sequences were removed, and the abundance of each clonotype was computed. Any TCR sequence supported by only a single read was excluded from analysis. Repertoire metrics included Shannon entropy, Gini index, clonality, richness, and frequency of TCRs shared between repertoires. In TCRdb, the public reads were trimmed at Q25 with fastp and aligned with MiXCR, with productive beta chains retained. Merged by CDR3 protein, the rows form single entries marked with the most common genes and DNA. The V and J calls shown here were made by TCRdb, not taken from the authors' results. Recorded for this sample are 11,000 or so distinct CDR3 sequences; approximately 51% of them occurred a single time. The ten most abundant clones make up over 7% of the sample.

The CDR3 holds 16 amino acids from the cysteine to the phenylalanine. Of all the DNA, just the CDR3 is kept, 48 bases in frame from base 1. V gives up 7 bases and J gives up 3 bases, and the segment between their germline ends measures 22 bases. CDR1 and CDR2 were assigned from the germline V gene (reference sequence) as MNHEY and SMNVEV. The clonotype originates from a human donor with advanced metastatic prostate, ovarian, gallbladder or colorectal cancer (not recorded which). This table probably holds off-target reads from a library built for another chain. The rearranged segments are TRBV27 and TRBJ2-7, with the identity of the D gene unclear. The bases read TGTGCCAGCACCCCGGATGCACAAGGGCCCCACTACGAGCAGTACTTC. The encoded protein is CASTPDAQGPHYEQYF.